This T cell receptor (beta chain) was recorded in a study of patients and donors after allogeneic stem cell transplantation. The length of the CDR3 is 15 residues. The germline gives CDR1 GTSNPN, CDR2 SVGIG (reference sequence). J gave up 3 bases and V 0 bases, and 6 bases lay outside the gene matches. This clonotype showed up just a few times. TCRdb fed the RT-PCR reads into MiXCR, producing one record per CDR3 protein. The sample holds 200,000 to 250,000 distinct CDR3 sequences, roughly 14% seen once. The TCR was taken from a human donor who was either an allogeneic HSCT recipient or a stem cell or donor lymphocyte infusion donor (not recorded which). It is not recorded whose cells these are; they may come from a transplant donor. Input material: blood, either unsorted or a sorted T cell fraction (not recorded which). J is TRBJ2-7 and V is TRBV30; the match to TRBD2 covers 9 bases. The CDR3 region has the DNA TGTGCCTGGAGTGTACAATCTAGCGGGGTCTACGAGCAGTACTTC. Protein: CAWSVQSSGVYEQYF.